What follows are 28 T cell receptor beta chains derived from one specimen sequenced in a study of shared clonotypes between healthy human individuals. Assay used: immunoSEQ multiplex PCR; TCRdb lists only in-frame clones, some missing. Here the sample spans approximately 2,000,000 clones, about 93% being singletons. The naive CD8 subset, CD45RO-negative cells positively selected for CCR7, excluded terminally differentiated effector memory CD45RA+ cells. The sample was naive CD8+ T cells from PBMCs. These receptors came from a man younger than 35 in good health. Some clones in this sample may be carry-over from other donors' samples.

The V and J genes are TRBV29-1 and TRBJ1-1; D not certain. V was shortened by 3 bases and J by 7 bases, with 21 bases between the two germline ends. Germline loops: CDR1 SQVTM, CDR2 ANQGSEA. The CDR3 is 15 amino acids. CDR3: CSVDFQVILPGEAFF. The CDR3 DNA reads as TGCAGCGTTGATTTCCAGGTAATCTTGCCCGGTGAAGCTTTCTTT.

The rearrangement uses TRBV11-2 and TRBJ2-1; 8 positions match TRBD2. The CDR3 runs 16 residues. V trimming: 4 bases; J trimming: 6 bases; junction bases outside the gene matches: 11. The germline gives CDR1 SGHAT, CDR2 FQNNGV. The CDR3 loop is CASSSRAGAGANEQFF. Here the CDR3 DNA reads TGTGCCAGCAGCTCCCGAGCGGGAGCGGGGGCCAATGAGCAGTTCTTC.

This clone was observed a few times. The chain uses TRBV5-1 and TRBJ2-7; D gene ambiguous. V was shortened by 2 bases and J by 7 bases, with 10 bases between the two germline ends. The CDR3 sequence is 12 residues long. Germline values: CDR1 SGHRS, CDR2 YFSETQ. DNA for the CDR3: TGCGCCAGCAGCTTCCCCGGGCGGGAGCAGTACTTC. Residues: CASSFPGREQYF.

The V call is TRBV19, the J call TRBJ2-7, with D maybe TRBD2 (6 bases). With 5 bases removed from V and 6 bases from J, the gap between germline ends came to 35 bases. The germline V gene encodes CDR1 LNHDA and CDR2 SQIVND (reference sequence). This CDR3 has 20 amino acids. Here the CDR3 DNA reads TGTGCCAGTAGTCCCAGACAACTAACCCCACAACACCCCTACGGGAGCGAGCAGTACTTC. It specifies CASSPRQLTPQHPYGSEQYF.

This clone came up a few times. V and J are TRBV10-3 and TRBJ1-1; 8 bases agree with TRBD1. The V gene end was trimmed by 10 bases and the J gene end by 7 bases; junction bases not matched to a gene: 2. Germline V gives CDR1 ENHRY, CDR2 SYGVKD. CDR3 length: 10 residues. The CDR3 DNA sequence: TGTGCCACCGGACAGGGTGAAGCTTTCTTT. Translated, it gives CATGQGEAFF.

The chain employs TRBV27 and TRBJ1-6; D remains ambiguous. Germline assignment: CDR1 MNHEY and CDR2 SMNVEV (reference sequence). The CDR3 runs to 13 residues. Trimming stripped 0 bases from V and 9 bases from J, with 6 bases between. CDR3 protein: CASSLSSSSPLHF. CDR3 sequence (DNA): TGTGCCAGCAGTTTATCCTCGAGTTCACCCCTCCACTTT.

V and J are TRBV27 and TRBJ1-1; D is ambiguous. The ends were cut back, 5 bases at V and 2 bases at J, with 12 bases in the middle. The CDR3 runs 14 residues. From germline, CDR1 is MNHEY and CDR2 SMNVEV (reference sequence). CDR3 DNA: TGTGCCAGCAGTCAATCTCCAGGTAACACTGAAGCTTTCTTT. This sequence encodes CASSQSPGNTEAFF.

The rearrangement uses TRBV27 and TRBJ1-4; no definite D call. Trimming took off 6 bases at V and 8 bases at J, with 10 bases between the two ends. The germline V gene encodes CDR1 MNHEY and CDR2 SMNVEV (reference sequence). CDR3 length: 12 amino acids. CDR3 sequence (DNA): TGTGCCAGCAGCACTACGGGGGAAAAACTGTTTTTT. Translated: CASSTTGEKLFF. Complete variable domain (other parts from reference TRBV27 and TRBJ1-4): EAQVTQNPRYLITVTGKKLTVTCSQNMNHEYMSWYRQDPGLGLRQIYYSMNVEVTDKGDVPEGYKVSRKEKRNFPLILESPSPNQTSLYFCASSTTGEKLFFGSGTQLSVL.

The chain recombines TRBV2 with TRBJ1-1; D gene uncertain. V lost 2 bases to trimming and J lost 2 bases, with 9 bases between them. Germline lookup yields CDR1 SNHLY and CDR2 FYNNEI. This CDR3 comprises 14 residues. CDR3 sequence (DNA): TGTGCCAGCAGTGAATATCGGGGTAACACTGAAGCTTTCTTT. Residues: CASSEYRGNTEAFF.

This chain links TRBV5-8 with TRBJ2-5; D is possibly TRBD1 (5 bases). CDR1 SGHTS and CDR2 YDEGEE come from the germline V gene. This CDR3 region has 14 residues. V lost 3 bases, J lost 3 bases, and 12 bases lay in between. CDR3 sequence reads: CASSYTDTEETQYF. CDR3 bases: TGTGCCAGCAGCTACACGGACACTGAAGAGACCCAGTACTTC.

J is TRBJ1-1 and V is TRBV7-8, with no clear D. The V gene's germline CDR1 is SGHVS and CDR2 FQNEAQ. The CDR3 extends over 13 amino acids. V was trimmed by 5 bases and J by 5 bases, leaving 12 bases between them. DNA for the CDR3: TGTGCCAGCAGCCCGCTGGGCTGGACTGAAGCTTTCTTT. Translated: CASSPLGWTEAFF.

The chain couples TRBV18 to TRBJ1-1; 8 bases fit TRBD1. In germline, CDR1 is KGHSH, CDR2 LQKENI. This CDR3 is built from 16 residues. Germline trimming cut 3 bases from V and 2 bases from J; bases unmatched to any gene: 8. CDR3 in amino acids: CASSPLDRALNTEAFF. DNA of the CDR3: TGTGCCAGCTCACCGTTGGACAGGGCACTAAACACTGAAGCTTTCTTT.

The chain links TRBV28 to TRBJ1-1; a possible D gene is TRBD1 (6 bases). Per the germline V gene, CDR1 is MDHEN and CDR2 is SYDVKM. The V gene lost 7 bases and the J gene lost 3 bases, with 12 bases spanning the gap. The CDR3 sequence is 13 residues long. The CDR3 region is CASTQGGYTEAFF. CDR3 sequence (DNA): TGTGCCAGCACACAGGGCGGGTACACTGAAGCTTTCTTT.

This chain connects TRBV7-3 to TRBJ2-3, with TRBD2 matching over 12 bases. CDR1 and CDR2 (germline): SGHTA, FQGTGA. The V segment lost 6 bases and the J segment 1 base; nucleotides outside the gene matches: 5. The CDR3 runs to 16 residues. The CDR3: CASSSSGRVGTDTQYF. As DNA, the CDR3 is TGTGCCAGCAGTTCTAGCGGGAGGGTAGGCACAGATACGCAGTATTTT.

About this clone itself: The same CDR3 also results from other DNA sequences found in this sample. The CDR3 DNA reads as TGTGCCAGCAGTTTAAGGCAGGGATCCTACGAGCAGTACTTC. This encodes CASSLRQGSYEQYF. The rearrangement links TRBV27 to TRBJ2-7; TRBD1 is a possible D gene (5 bases). The CDR3 consists of 14 residues. Trimming stripped 2 bases from V and 1 base from J, with 9 bases between. Per the germline V gene, CDR1 is MNHEY and CDR2 is SMNVEV (reference sequence).

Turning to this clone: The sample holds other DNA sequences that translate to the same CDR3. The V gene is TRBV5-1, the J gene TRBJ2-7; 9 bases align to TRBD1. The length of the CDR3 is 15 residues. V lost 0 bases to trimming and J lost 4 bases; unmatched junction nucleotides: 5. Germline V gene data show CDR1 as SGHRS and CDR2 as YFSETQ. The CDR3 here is CASSLGQGVRYEQYF. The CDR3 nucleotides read TGCGCCAGCAGCTTGGGACAGGGGGTTAGGTACGAGCAGTACTTC. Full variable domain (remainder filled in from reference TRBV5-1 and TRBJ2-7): KAGVTQTPRYLIKTRGQQVTLSCSPISGHRSVSWYQQTPGQGLQFLFEYFSETQRNKGNFPGRFSGRQFSNSRSEMNVSTLELGDSALYLCASSLGQGVRYEQYFGPGTRLTVT.

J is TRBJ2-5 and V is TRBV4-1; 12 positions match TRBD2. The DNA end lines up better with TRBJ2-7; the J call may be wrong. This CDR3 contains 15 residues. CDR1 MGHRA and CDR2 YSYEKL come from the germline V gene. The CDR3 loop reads CASSRLAGASYEQYF. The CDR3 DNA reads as TGCGCCAGCAGCCGACTAGCGGGAGCCTCCTACGAGCAGTACTTC.

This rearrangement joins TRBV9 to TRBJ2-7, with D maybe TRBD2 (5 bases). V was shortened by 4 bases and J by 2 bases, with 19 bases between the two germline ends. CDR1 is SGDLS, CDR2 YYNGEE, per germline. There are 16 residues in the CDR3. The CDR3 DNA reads TGTGCCAGCAGCCCCCGTGAGGGAAAATTCCCCTACGAGCAGTACTTC. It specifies CASSPREGKFPYEQYF.

The CDR3 reads CATSRDWSIGGAEGYTF. The CDR3 region has the DNA TGTGCCACCAGCAGAGATTGGTCAATAGGAGGGGCAGAGGGCTACACCTTC. This sequence joins TRBV15 and TRBJ1-2, with a tentative D call TRBD1 (5 bases). V was pared by 0 bases and J by 8 bases, with 22 bases between. Per the germline V gene, CDR1 is LNHNV and CDR2 is YYDKDF (reference sequence). There are 17 residues in the CDR3.

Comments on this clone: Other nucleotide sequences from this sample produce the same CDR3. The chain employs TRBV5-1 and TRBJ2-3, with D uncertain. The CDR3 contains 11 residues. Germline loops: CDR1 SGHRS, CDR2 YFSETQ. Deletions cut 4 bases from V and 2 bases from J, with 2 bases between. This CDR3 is CASSLTDTQYF. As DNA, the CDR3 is TGCGCCAGCAGCCTCACAGATACGCAGTATTTT.

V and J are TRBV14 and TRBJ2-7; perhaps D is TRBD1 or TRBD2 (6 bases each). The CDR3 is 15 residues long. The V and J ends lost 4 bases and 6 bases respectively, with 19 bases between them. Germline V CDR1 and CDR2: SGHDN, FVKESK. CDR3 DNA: TGTGCCAGCAGCCTCTCCTGGGGGGCCCAAGCCGAGCAGTACTTC. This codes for CASSLSWGAQAEQYF.

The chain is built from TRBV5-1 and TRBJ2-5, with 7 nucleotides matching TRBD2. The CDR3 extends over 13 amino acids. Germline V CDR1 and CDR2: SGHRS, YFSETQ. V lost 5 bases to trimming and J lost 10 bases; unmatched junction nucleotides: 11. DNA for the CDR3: TGCGCCAGCAGGATCGGAAAGGCGGGAGACCAGTACTTC. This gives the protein CASRIGKAGDQYF.

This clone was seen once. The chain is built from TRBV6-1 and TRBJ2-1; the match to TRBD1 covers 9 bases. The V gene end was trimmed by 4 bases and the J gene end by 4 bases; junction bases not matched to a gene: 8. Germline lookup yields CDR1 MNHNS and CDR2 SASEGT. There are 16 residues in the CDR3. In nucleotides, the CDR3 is TGTGCCAGCAGTGGGCCGGGACAGGGTATTTACAATGAGCAGTTCTTC. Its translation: CASSGPGQGIYNEQFF.

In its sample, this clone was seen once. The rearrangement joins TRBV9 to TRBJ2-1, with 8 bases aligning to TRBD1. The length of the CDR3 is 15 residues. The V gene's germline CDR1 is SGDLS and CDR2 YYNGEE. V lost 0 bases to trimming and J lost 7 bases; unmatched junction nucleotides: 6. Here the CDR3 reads CASSVGQGAVNEQFF. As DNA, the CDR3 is TGTGCCAGCAGCGTAGGGCAGGGGGCTGTAAATGAGCAGTTCTTC.

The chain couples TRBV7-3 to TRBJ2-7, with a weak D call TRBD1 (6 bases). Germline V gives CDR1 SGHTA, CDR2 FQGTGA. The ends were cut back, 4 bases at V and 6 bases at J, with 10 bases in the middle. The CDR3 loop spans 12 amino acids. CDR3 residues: CASSSGRGEQYF. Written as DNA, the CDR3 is TGTGCCAGCAGCTCAGGCAGGGGCGAGCAGTACTTC.

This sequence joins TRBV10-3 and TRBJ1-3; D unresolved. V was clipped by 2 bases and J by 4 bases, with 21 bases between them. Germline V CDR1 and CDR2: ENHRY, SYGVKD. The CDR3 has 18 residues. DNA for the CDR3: TGTGCCATCAGTGAGCCGGCCGGGAGAAACTTAAGAGGAAACACCATATATTTT. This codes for CAISEPAGRNLRGNTIYF.

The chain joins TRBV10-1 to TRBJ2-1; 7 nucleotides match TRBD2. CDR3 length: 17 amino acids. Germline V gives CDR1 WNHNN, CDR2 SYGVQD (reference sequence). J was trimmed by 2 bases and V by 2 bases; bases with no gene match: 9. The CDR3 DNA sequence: TGCGCCAGCAGTGAGCTCGGGGTAGCGGGCCCCTACAATGAGCAGTTCTTC. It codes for CASSELGVAGPYNEQFF.

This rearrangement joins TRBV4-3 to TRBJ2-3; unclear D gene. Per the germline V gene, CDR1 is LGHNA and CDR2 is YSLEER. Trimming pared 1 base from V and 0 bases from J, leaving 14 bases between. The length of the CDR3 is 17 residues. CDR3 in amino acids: CASSQGRAGTSTDTQYF. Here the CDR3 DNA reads TGCGCCAGCAGCCAAGGCCGGGCAGGTACTAGCACAGATACGCAGTATTTT.